This TCR beta chain was identified in a study of blood T cell repertoires in COVID-19. CDR3 length: 13 amino acids. Germline V gene data show CDR1 as MDHEN and CDR2 as SYDVKM. V was shortened by 2 bases and J by 4 bases, with 8 bases between the two germline ends. The count of this clone is one. The repertoire was sequenced with immunoSEQ multiplex PCR; TCRdb's copy has only in-frame clones and lacks some. This sample has approximately 100,000 clones, with roughly 83% found just once. Input material: peripheral blood. This TCR was recovered from a woman between 55 and 75 years old with acute or convalescent COVID-19. The V and J genes are TRBV28 and TRBJ1-2; no definite D call. CDR3 sequence: CASSLAGAYGYTF. As DNA, the CDR3 is TGTGCCAGCAGTTTAGCGGGTGCCTATGGCTACACCTTC.